This TCR beta chain stems from a study of Graves' ophthalmopathy and Graves' hyperthyroidism. The J segment lost 6 bases and the V segment lost 5 bases, leaving 6 bases of the junction unmatched. Germline CDR1 is SGHAT and CDR2 is FQDESV (reference sequence). The CDR3 length is 13 residues. This clonotype was picked up a small number of times. RNA served as the template for amplifying TCR beta CDR3 regions. A first-round RT-PCR used HTBI primers, followed by a second-round multiplex PCR. MiXCR, run by TCRdb on the multiplex PCR reads, gives a single entry per CDR3 protein. This table holds approximately 460,000 distinct CDR3 sequences, approximately 15% found once.

The sequence was collected from a woman in her 30s with Graves' ophthalmopathy. Sequencing was carried out using blood. This chain uses TRBV11-1 with TRBJ2-7; 8 positions match TRBD2. The CDR3 DNA follows: TGTGCCAGCAGCCCGGGGGGGGGTCTCGAGCAGTACTTC. This codes for CASSPGGGLEQYF.